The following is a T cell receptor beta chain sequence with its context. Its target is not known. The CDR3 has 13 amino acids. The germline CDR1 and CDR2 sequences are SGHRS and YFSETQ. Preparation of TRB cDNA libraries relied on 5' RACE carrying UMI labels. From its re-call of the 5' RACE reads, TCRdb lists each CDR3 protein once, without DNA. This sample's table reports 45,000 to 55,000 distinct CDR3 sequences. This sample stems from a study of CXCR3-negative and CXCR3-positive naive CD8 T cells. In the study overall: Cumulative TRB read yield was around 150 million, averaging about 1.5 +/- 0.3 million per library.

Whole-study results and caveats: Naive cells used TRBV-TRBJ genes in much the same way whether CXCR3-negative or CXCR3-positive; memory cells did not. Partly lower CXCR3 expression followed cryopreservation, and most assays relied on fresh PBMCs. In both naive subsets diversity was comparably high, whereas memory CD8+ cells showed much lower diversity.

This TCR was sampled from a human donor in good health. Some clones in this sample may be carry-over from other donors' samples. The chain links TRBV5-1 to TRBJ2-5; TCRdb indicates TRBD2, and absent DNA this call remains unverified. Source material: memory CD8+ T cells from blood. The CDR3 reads CASSRGGQETQYF.